The entry below describes one T cell receptor beta chain. With 5 bases clipped from V and 8 bases from J, the junction kept 11 bases outside the gene matches. Germline values: CDR1 PRHDT, CDR2 FYEKMQ (reference sequence). This CDR3 comprises 15 residues. In the authors' workflow: Researchers report that nucleated cell counts were estimated from reference gene primer amplification. Here immunoSEQ multiplex PCR was the method, and the copy in TCRdb shows in-frame clones only, minus some. V and J calls and clone size are those listed in that table; D and trimming were worked out from the DNA. In the table there are 150,000 to 200,000 clones, 80% to 95% of which are singletons. This sample was taken from a study of blood T cell repertoires in COVID-19. Study overall: Italy, Spain and the United States were the sources of the convalescent and acute COVID-19 samples. Nucleic acid was either cDNA or gDNA, and it came from T cells, B-cell-depleted T cells, or PBMCs.

Patients at the Seattle site were enrolled during active infection and followed longitudinally. This chain links TRBV13 with TRBJ2-1; TRBD1 aligns across 8 bases. The sequence was obtained from a man aged 25-45 years with COVID-19, enrolled during active disease. Sequencing was carried out using peripheral blood. The CDR3 bases are TGTGCCAGCAGCCCCCCGGGACAGGCCCCCCATGAGCAGTTCTTC. Protein: CASSPPGQAPHEQFF. The full variable domain, in which reference TRBV13 and TRBJ2-1 provide the parts outside the CDR3, is AAGVIQSPRHLIKEKRETATLKCYPIPRHDTVYWYQQGPGQDPQFLISFYEKMQSDKGSIPDRFSAQQFSDYHSELNMSSLELGDSALYFCASSPPGQAPHEQFFGPGTRLTVL.